This T cell receptor (beta chain) was profiled in a study of PD-L1 blockade in urothelial cancer (dated 2017 in TCRdb). Regarding the study in general: All patients started therapy around 2014 and received atezolizumab 1,200 mg intravenously every 3 weeks. About 90% of the roughly 29 patients were males with bladder-origin urothelial cancer, and about 60% of the 29 reported a prior smoking history. An ECOG performance status of 0 or 1 was recorded for the patients, and 0 to 3 prior chemotherapy regimens had been received by the patients. Blood samples were analyzed at 3 weeks after treatment start (second dose) and at 6 weeks after treatment start. Blood samples gave a median of 141,255 T cells and 80,000 to 95,000 unique TCRs, with a median clonality of 0.080. The study, an exploratory multi-omic analysis, examined somatic, immune and clinical correlates of response to PD-L1 blockade with atezolizumab in urothelial cancer. Pretreatment tumor samples and matched peripheral blood, collected serially before and after atezolizumab treatment, underwent TCR sequencing. Durable clinical benefit was defined as a progression-free survival longer than 6 months, and TCR features were additionally tested against progression-free survival and overall survival. In the same patients, whole exome sequencing and RNA sequencing of pretreatment tumors were performed in addition to TCR sequencing. Eight to ten patients achieved durable clinical benefit and fewer than 25 did not. Approximately 29 patients had pretreatment blood TCR-seq, roughly 25 had at least one posttreatment blood collection, and roughly 25 had tumor TCR-seq.

Per the publication, the time point label means: pretreatment peripheral blood. A cohort of more than 25 patients with locally advanced or metastatic urothelial carcinoma, treated at Memorial Sloan Kettering on a trial protocol, was included. Peripheral blood mononuclear cells were collected pretreatment and during treatment, with between 1 and 8 total time points obtained per patient. The Qiagen DNeasy Blood extraction kit was used to purify genomic DNA from total PBMCs and tumor samples. PBMCs were collected pretreatment and during treatment, and were isolated and stored as previously described. To estimate absolute template abundance from read counts, synthetic TCR analog templates were spiked into each PCR. The immunoSEQ assay was used to amplify TCRbeta CDR3 regions from genomic DNA with bias-controlled V and J gene primers. Sequencing of rearranged TCRbeta segments was performed at approximately 20X coverage. As for how the authors treated the data: Sequencing errors were corrected by clustering and CDR3s were annotated against IMGT to assign V, D and J genes. Downstream analyses used only productive TCRbeta rearrangements, leaving out any out-of-frame or stop-codon sequences. Clonality was calculated as one minus the Shannon entropy normalized by the log of the number of unique productive sequences. Fisher's exact test with Benjamini-Hochberg correction, using a cutoff of adjusted p below 0.01, was how clones that differed between time points or between blood and tumor were identified. TCRdb took this table from immuneACCESS and kept in-frame rearrangements with V and J called. Such tables lack part of the clones; where checked against another copy, unresolved V genes explain under half of the gap, and the rest is unexplained. V and J calls and clone size come straight from that table; D and trimming were deduced from the DNA. The sample table holds under 50,000 clones, of which 80% to 85% were seen once. Of the sample, roughly 1.9% is held by the ten largest clones.

With respect to this clone: Its target antigen remains unknown. Base qualities are not provided; no much larger clone lies one nucleotide away.

Findings and caveats that apply to the study as a whole: Because of the small sample size (n ≈ 30) and the many exploratory analyses performed, the results are intended to be regarded as hypothesis-generating. At 3 weeks after the start of treatment, tumor-associated TCR clones in peripheral blood had expanded more in patients with durable benefit (n ≈ 22, p = 0.022). A pretreatment peripheral blood TCR clonality below the median was linked to improved progression-free and overall survival.

The germline V gene provides CDR1 SQVTM and CDR2 ANQGSEA. Reading from cysteine to phenylalanine, the CDR3 counts 11 amino acids. CDR3 DNA only is kept here, 33 bases in frame from base 1. Between the V and J ends, shortened by 7 bases and 6 bases respectively, the junction contains 9 bases. Material: PBMCs, obtained around atezolizumab (anti-PD-L1) treatment. This sequence was found in a man in his fifties with urothelial cancer. The V and J segments used are TRBV29-1 and TRBJ2-2; the D gene is perhaps TRBD2, from 6 matching bases. The base sequence is TGCAGCGCCTCGGGGGCCGGGGAGCTGTTTTTT. This translates into CSASGAGELFF.